This T cell receptor (beta chain) came from a study of cytomegalovirus exposure and HLA in healthy donors. Study as a whole: Sequencing of some 190 million T cells in an earlier analysis found about 120 million unique TCR beta sequences. A data release that came early held 80 million to 95 million unique TCRs from HLA-typed donors.

Study findings and constraints: Sequencing had likely introduced a cluster of highly shared sequence variants as an artifact. Later work associated roughly 17,000 TCR beta sequences with HLA alleles at 0.05 false discovery rate.

The PCR ran on 60 Vbeta and 13 Jbeta primers. The assay was immunoSEQ multiplex PCR, and TCRdb's table has in-frame clones only and misses some. This table holds approximately 140,000 clones, approximately 91% found once. On this clone itself: Its antigen is not identified.

The ends were cut back, 5 bases at V and 5 bases at J, with 10 bases in the middle. Per germline, CDR1 MNHEY and CDR2 SMNVEV (reference sequence). CDR3 length: 12 amino acids. This chain joins TRBV27 and TRBJ2-7, with a weak D call TRBD1 (6 bases). The sequence was obtained from a woman in her 40s in good health and CMV-seronegative. The sequenced sample consisted of PBMCs. This CDR3 is CASSAGANEQYF. The CDR3 DNA reads TGTGCCAGCAGTGCAGGGGCTAACGAGCAGTACTTC.